This note documents a single TCR beta chain sequence. Trimming removed 2 bases from V and 5 bases from J, with 9 bases in between. The germline CDR1 and CDR2 sequences are SGHTA and FQGNSA. The CDR3 sequence is 14 residues long. This sample was taken from a study of blood T cell repertoires in COVID-19. The protocol was immunoSEQ multiplex PCR, while the TCRdb copy is restricted to in-frame clones and leaves out a portion. The top ten hold 10% of the sample, which has more than 350,000 clones, approximately 87% seen once. The rearrangement joins TRBV7-2 to TRBJ1-4, with D tentatively TRBD1 (6 bases). The source material was PBMCs or T cells enriched from blood (not recorded which). The origin of this receptor is a woman in her forties or fifties who had recovered from COVID-19. The CDR3 DNA reads as TGTGCCAGCAGCTTACAGGGGCGGAATGAAAAACTGTTTTTT. It is translated as CASSLQGRNEKLFF.